These T cell receptor beta chains were read from a single sample in a study of T cells after yellow fever vaccination. TCRdb called the 5' RACE reads again in MiXCR, with one record for every CDR3 protein. The data show 20,000 to 25,000 distinct CDR3 sequences, with roughly 3.4% seen just once and approximately 0.96% held by the top ten. The sample consisted of PBMCs, either bulk or a sorted T-cell subset (CD4+, CD8+, memory, or dextramer-sorted; not recorded which), taken roughly seven weeks after the first yellow fever vaccination. These receptors were taken from a man between 18 and 29 years old who received the YFV17D yellow fever vaccine. CDR3s leave out the opening cysteine and the closing phenylalanine or tryptophan.

V	J	CDR3
TRBV12-3/TRBV12-4	TRBJ1-1	ASMYRPPNTEAF
TRBV5-1	TRBJ2-3	ASSPSAARRTDTQY
TRBV20-1	TRBJ1-3	SAGTAYGNTIY
TRBV7-2	TRBJ2-7	ASSLGVTPYDYEQY
TRBV5-4	TRBJ2-2	ASSLEGRPSGELF
TRBV12-3/TRBV12-4	TRBJ1-2	ASSFRVGYGYT
TRBV7-2	TRBJ2-3	ASSSRRGGTDTQY
TRBV5-5	TRBJ1-1	ASRSIRGGVRAF
TRBV20-1	TRBJ1-6	SARDQAGSPLH
TRBV7-2	TRBJ2-2	ASSLGLAGNTGELF
TRBV6-1	TRBJ1-5	ASSVLTGLDNQPQH
TRBV12-3/TRBV12-4	TRBJ2-5	ASSFRGETQY
TRBV15	TRBJ2-7	ATSRLSRSGSYEQY
TRBV4-1	TRBJ2-4	ASSQDGLAGGLGAKNIQY
TRBV10-2	TRBJ2-7	ASKGTGGQIAYEQY
TRBV20-1	TRBJ2-3	SARVGVSGTDTQY
TRBV4-3	TRBJ2-2	ASSQEAGGLLPGTGELF
TRBV2	TRBJ2-4	ASSERQLAKNIQY
TRBV19	TRBJ2-5	ASRRYRGHQETQY
TRBV7-2	TRBJ1-2	ASSLAVGRHGYT
TRBV27	TRBJ1-4	ASSPRLTTNEKLF
TRBV29-1	TRBJ1-1	SDFGGGATF
TRBV11-2	TRBJ2-5	ASSEQVQETQY
TRBV4-1	TRBJ2-5	ASSQFAGGADRETQY
TRBV5-4	TRBJ2-2	ASSLRWGAAGQAGELF
TRBV12-3/TRBV12-4	TRBJ1-1	ASSTRGPNTEAF
TRBV6-1	TRBJ2-1	ASSDPGQGAIEQF
TRBV4-1	TRBJ1-2	ASSPAALDYGYT
TRBV5-1	TRBJ2-1	ASSLSGGSYNEQF
TRBV5-4	TRBJ2-3	ASSSSGGALGDTQY
TRBV7-2	TRBJ2-5	ASSPTSGGQTQY
TRBV7-3	TRBJ2-1	ASSLQAGENNEQF
TRBV7-8	TRBJ1-6	ASSRRFREGSPLH
TRBV5-1	TRBJ2-7	ASSLEPIDITYEQY
TRBV7-2	TRBJ1-5	ASSLSEQPQH
TRBV7-2	TRBJ2-3	ASSLQQGGDTQY
TRBV5-1	TRBJ1-2	ASSLVVGDGYT
TRBV5-6	TRBJ2-5	ASSWPGLGETQY
TRBV12-3/TRBV12-4	TRBJ2-1	ASSTSGGSYEQF
TRBV12-3/TRBV12-4	TRBJ1-2	ARFGPLSHGYT
TRBV20-1	TRBJ1-3	SVSGAGNTIY
TRBV5-6	TRBJ2-5	ASAENRGQETQY
TRBV10-3	TRBJ2-1	AISSTRGGGYNEQF
TRBV7-2	TRBJ2-1	ASRSTGGTYNEQF
TRBV18	TRBJ2-5	ASSPLGGGPEETQY
TRBV19	TRBJ1-5	ASMGIQGGNQPQH